The 14 T cell receptor beta chains listed next were all sequenced from one sample in a study of T cells after yellow fever vaccination. From the 5' RACE reads, TCRdb called clonotypes with MiXCR, one entry per CDR3 protein. Among more than 350,000 distinct CDR3 sequences listed, 9.5% to 13% were seen once. The material sequenced was PBMCs, taken on the day of the first yellow fever vaccination. These receptors all come from a man between 18 and 29 years old who received the YFV17D yellow fever vaccine.

The chain couples TRBV5-6 to TRBJ2-7, with D possibly being TRBD2 (7 bases). Trimming removed 3 bases at V and 5 bases at J, with 12 bases between. The length of the CDR3 is 13 residues. Germline CDR1 SGHDT, CDR2 YYEEEE. CDR3 protein: CASSSRGGDEQYF. The CDR3 nucleotides are TGTGCCAGCAGCTCGAGGGGGGGGGACGAGCAGTACTTC.

This clonotype was found a few times. The chain carries TRBV9 and TRBJ1-2; 9 nucleotides line up with TRBD1. Germline V lookup: CDR1 SGDLS, CDR2 YYNGEE. The CDR3 contains 14 residues. After removal of 4 bases from V and 6 bases from J, the junction contained 7 bases not matched to a gene. CDR3 nucleotide sequence: TGTGCCAGCAGCTTTCAGGACAGGGGAGATGGCTACACCTTC. This gives the protein CASSFQDRGDGYTF.

In this sample, this clonotype turned up many times. The V and J genes are TRBV24-1 and TRBJ2-3; 8 bases fit TRBD1. Germline CDR1 KGHDR, CDR2 SFDVKD. With V trimmed by 3 bases and J by 2 bases, 6 bases remained unmatched. CDR3 length: 16 amino acids. The CDR3 sequence is CATSDARTGNTDTQYF. In nucleotides, the CDR3 is TGTGCCACCAGTGATGCAAGGACAGGGAACACAGATACGCAGTATTTT.

This clonotype was seen a few times. This chain joins TRBV7-8 and TRBJ2-2; the D gene is possibly TRBD2 (5 bases). The V end was cut by 1 base, the J end by 6 bases, with 12 bases between. Germline assignment: CDR1 SGHVS and CDR2 FQNEAQ. The CDR3 runs 15 residues. The CDR3 nucleotides are TGTGCCAGCAGCTTAGATTCGGGGTTCGCCGGGGAGCTGTTTTTT. Translation gives CASSLDSGFAGELFF.

This chain connects TRBV6-2 or TRBV6-3 to TRBJ2-7; D is possibly TRBD1 or TRBD2 (5 bases each). Trimming took 9 bases from V and 3 from J, leaving 18 bases between them. Germline CDR1 is MNHEY and CDR2 is SVGEGT. The CDR3 sequence is 14 residues long. The CDR3 protein is CASLQLGRIYEQYF. As DNA, the CDR3 is TGTGCCAGTCTCCAATTGGGACGGATCTACGAGCAGTACTTC.

This CDR3 is CSASRDTLDDNEQFF. The CDR3 region has the DNA TGCAGCGCTAGCAGGGACACCCTTGATGACAATGAGCAGTTCTTC. The rearrangement links TRBV29-1 to TRBJ2-1; tentatively, D is TRBD1 (6 bases). From germline, CDR1 is SQVTM and CDR2 ANQGSEA. V shed 7 bases and J shed 5 bases, with 21 bases lying between them. The CDR3 extends over 15 amino acids.

In this sample, this clonotype turned up a few times. This sequence joins TRBV30 and TRBJ1-1, with D uncertain. The CDR3 is 14 amino acids. V was clipped by 0 bases and J by 6 bases, with 14 bases between them. Germline values: CDR1 GTSNPN, CDR2 SVGIG (reference sequence). CDR3 amino acids: CAWSVLKGLAEAFF. CDR3 DNA: TGTGCCTGGAGTGTACTGAAGGGTTTGGCTGAAGCTTTCTTT. The entire variable domain, with the rest obtained from reference TRBV30 and TRBJ1-1, is as follows: SQTIHQWPATLVQPVGSPLSLECTVEGTSNPNLYWYRQAAGRGLQLLFYSVGIGQISSEVPQNLSASRPQDRQFILSSKKLLLSDSGFYLCAWSVLKGLAEAFFGQGTRLTVV.

Many counts were recorded for this clonotype. The chain combines TRBV12-3 or TRBV12-4 with TRBJ1-4, with 9 bases identical to TRBD1. This CDR3 is 16 amino acids long. The ends lost 6 bases at V and 8 bases at J; junction bases unmatched: 13. This chain's CDR3 is CASRTTGTGRFEKLFF. CDR3 nucleotide sequence: TGTGCCAGCAGAACAACCGGGACAGGGCGTTTCGAAAAACTGTTTTTT.

The chain carries TRBV5-1 and TRBJ2-3, with TRBD2 matching over 11 bases. Germline-derived CDR1 and CDR2 are SGHRS and YFSETQ. This CDR3 region has 15 residues. The ends lost 7 bases at V and 5 bases at J; junction bases unmatched: 9. CDR3 in amino acids: CASVLASGGIDTQYF. The CDR3 nucleotides read TGCGCCAGCGTCCTTGCTAGCGGGGGGATAGATACGCAGTATTTT.

This clonotype was counted ten times or more. The CDR3 reads CASRTIPGTAKETQYF. CDR3 bases: TGCGCCAGCAGGACTATACCCGGGACAGCAAAAGAGACCCAGTACTTC. The rearrangement uses TRBV5-1 and TRBJ2-5; 7 nucleotides align to TRBD1. The V and J ends lost 5 bases and 3 bases, in that order; junction bases with no gene match: 13. The CDR3 has 16 residues. Per the germline V gene, CDR1 is SGHRS and CDR2 is YFSETQ.

This clonotype was seen a few times. The V call is TRBV24-1, the J call TRBJ2-3; the D is unclear. V gave up 5 bases and J gave up 2 bases, with 10 bases separating them. The length of the CDR3 is 14 residues. In germline, CDR1 is KGHDR, CDR2 SFDVKD. As DNA, the CDR3 is TGTGCCACCAGTGTTGGGGATTTCACAGATACGCAGTATTTT. Translating it yields CATSVGDFTDTQYF.

In its sample, this clonotype was seen a few times. The chain is built from TRBV7-2 and TRBJ1-5, with 7 positions matching TRBD1. The CDR3 runs 13 residues. Germline trimming cut 4 bases from V and 7 bases from J; bases unmatched to any gene: 4. Germline values: CDR1 SGHTA, CDR2 FQGNSA. The CDR3 protein is CASSWDSSQPQHF. Here the CDR3 DNA reads TGTGCCAGCAGCTGGGACAGTAGCCAGCCCCAGCATTTT. The full variable domain, rest sourced from reference TRBV7-2 and TRBJ1-5, is GAGVSQSPSNKVTEKGKDVELRCDPISGHTALYWYRQSLGQGLEFLIYFQGNSAPDKSGLPSDRFSAERTGGSVSTLTIQRTQQEDSAVYLCASSWDSSQPQHFGDGTRLSIL.

This chain uses TRBV5-4 with TRBJ2-1; no clear D. This CDR3 contains 12 residues. The V gene's germline CDR1 is SGHNT and CDR2 YYREEE (reference sequence). Trimming took 2 bases from V and 12 from J, leaving 12 bases between them. The CDR3 DNA sequence: TGTGCCAGCAGCTTCTCGAGGCGCGGGCAGTTCTTC. This translates into CASSFSRRGQFF.

The genes are TRBV2 and TRBJ1-5; no clear D gene. V lost 5 bases and J 1 base, leaving 12 bases between the germline ends. From germline, CDR1 is SNHLY and CDR2 FYNNEI. The length of the CDR3 is 15 residues. CDR3 DNA sequence: TGTGCCAGCAGTCCCCAGTTAACAAGCAATCAGCCCCAGCATTTT. It encodes CASSPQLTSNQPQHF.